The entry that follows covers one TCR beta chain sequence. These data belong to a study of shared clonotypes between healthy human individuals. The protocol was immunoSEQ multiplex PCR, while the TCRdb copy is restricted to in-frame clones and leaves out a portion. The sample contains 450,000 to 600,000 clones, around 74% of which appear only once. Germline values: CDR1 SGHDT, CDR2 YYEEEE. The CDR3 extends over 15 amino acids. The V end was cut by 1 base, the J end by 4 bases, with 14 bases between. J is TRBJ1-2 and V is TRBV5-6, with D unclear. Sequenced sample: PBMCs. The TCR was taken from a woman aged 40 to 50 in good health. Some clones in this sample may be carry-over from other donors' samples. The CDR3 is CASSLMATLGYGYTF. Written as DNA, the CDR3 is TGTGCCAGCAGCTTGATGGCAACCCTAGGCTATGGCTACACCTTC. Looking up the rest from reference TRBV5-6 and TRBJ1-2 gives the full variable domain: DAGVTQSPTHLIKTRGQQVTLRCSPKSGHDTVSWYQQALGQGPQFIFQYYEEEERQRGNFPDRFSGHQFPNYSSELNVNALLLGDSALYLCASSLMATLGYGYTFGSGTRLTVV.